This entry lists 25 T cell receptor beta chains sequenced from one sample in a study of cytomegalovirus exposure and HLA in healthy donors. PCR was performed using 60 Vbeta and 13 Jbeta primers. Assay: immunoSEQ multiplex PCR; the TCRdb copy retains only in-frame clones and omits some. Its table records more than 90,000 clones. The specimen sequenced was PBMCs. The source of these receptors is a man aged 40-49 years in good health and CMV-seropositive.

The V and J genes are TRBV18 and TRBJ1-1; 8 bases agree with TRBD1. The length of the CDR3 is 16 residues. CDR1 and CDR2 (germline): KGHSH, LQKENI. Trimming removed 5 bases from V and 3 bases from J; junction bases left unmatched: 11. CDR3 sequence (DNA): TGTGCCAGCTCAAATTATTCCTTGACAGGGGACACTGAAGCTTTCTTT. Its protein is CASSNYSLTGDTEAFF. The variable domain in full, with the rest retrieved from reference TRBV18 and TRBJ1-1, is NAGVMQNPRHLVRRRGQEARLRCSPMKGHSHVYWYRQLPEEGLKFMVYLQKENIIDESGMPKERFSAEFPKEGPSILRIQQVVRGDSAAYFCASSNYSLTGDTEAFFGQGTRLTVV.

The rearrangement joins TRBV5-4 to TRBJ2-7; D unresolved. CDR1 is SGHNT, CDR2 YYREEE, per germline (reference sequence). V lost 4 bases to trimming and J lost 4 bases, with 12 bases between them. The CDR3 loop spans 13 amino acids. The CDR3 loop reads CASSAPTRYEQYF. For the CDR3, the DNA is TGTGCCAGCAGCGCCCCAACACGATACGAGCAGTACTTC.

The V call is TRBV11-2, the J call TRBJ2-5; TRBD2 agrees at 8 bases. V gave up 5 bases and J gave up 5 bases; unmatched junction bases: 4. The germline CDR1 and CDR2 sequences are SGHAT and FQNNGV. This CDR3 has 13 amino acids. CDR3 DNA sequence: TGTGCCAGCAGCCGGGGGGGTGGGGAGACCCAGTACTTC. It yields the protein CASSRGGGETQYF.

The V gene is TRBV7-6, the J gene TRBJ2-7; the match to TRBD2 covers 9 bases. The junction had 4 bases not matched to a gene; V was cut back by 5 bases and J by 2 bases. The CDR3 length is 14 residues. The germline V gene encodes CDR1 SGHVS and CDR2 FNYEAQ. Written as DNA, the CDR3 is TGTGCCAGCAGCACGGGACTAGCCGCCTACGAGCAGTACTTC. Translating it yields CASSTGLAAYEQYF.

The chain joins TRBV5-8 to TRBJ2-3, with a weak D call TRBD2 (6 bases). Trimming stripped 0 bases from V and 6 bases from J, with 11 bases between. This CDR3 is built from 14 residues. Germline values: CDR1 SGHTS, CDR2 YDEGEE. This CDR3 reads CASSLAGRGDTQYF. CDR3 sequence (DNA): TGTGCCAGCAGCTTGGCAGGACGGGGGGATACGCAGTATTTT.

The chain employs TRBV18 and TRBJ2-7, with a possible D match to TRBD2 (6 bases). CDR3 length: 16 residues. Deletions cut 6 bases from V and 0 bases from J, with 18 bases between. Per the germline V gene, CDR1 is KGHSH and CDR2 is LQKENI. CDR3 residues: CASSPRGAGSSYEQYF. The CDR3 nucleotides read TGTGCCAGCTCCCCTCGCGGGGCCGGAAGCTCCTACGAGCAGTACTTC.

The gene calls are TRBV29-1 and TRBJ1-1; D is ambiguous. Trimming took 7 bases from V and 7 from J, leaving 13 bases between them. From germline, CDR1 is SQVTM and CDR2 ANQGSEA. CDR3 length equals 11 residues. The CDR3 nucleotides are TGCAGCGCTGGGGAGGTGAATGAAGCTTTCTTT. This codes for CSAGEVNEAFF.

CDR3 sequence: CASSSLNYGYTF. As DNA, the CDR3 is TGTGCCAGTAGTTCGTTAAACTATGGCTACACCTTC. This rearrangement joins TRBV19 to TRBJ1-2; D unresolved. The CDR3 has 12 residues. V gave up 5 bases and J gave up 2 bases, with 6 bases separating them. The germline CDR1 and CDR2 sequences are LNHDA and SQIVND (reference sequence).

This rearrangement joins TRBV7-8 to TRBJ2-5; 7 bases map to TRBD1. CDR1 SGHVS and CDR2 FQNEAQ come from the germline V gene. Losses at the gene ends were 0 bases for V and 4 bases for J; bases not matched to a gene: 8. There are 16 residues in the CDR3. Here the CDR3 DNA reads TGTGCCAGCAGCTTAGCGGCCAGGGGGAAACGAGAGACCCAGTACTTC. Amino acids: CASSLAARGKRETQYF.

The J gene is TRBJ2-3, the V gene TRBV4-1; weak D call: TRBD1 (5 bases). The CDR3 is 19 residues long. Germline loops: CDR1 MGHRA, CDR2 YSYEKL. V was shortened by 0 bases and J by 0 bases, with 19 bases between the two germline ends. The CDR3 loop is CASSQDRRQSATSTDTQYF. CDR3 nucleotide sequence: TGCGCCAGCAGCCAAGATCGGCGACAGTCAGCCACTAGCACAGATACGCAGTATTTT.

The V gene is TRBV29-1, the J gene TRBJ1-5; 12 positions match TRBD1. CDR1 is SQVTM, CDR2 ANQGSEA, per germline. Trimming cost V 6 bases and J 11 bases; bases outside gene matches: 5. The CDR3 is made up of 12 amino acids. The CDR3 DNA reads TGCAGCGTCCGGGACAGGGGGCTGTCCCAGCATTTT. As protein: CSVRDRGLSQHF.

The rearrangement links TRBV28 to TRBJ2-1; D remains unclear. The CDR3 length is 16 residues. Trimming shortened V by 6 bases and J by 4 bases, and 19 bases separated the two germline ends. Per germline, CDR1 MDHEN and CDR2 SYDVKM. In DNA form, the CDR3 reads TGTGCCAGCAGCCACCTGCCCAGCGTGAGGTACAATGAGCAGTTCTTC. Amino acid sequence: CASSHLPSVRYNEQFF.

The rearrangement joins TRBV28 to TRBJ1-1, with a possible D match to TRBD1 (5 bases). In germline, CDR1 is MDHEN, CDR2 SYDVKM. The CDR3 totals 15 residues. The V and J ends lost 2 bases and 3 bases respectively, with 13 bases between them. The CDR3 bases are TGTGCCAGCAGTTTAACGGGTACGGGGGACACTGAAGCTTTCTTT. Its translation: CASSLTGTGDTEAFF.

The chain is built from TRBV7-9 and TRBJ2-5; possibly TRBD2 for D (6 bases). The germline V and J ends were trimmed by 4 bases and 7 bases, with 16 bases remaining between them. The germline V gene encodes CDR1 SEHNR and CDR2 FQNEAQ (reference sequence). This CDR3 region has 14 residues. CDR3 bases: TGTGCCAGCAGCTCCCCCCGTTTCGGGGGGACCCAGTACTTC. Translated, it gives CASSSPRFGGTQYF. Full variable domain (outside the CDR3, taken from reference TRBV7-9 and TRBJ2-5): DTGVSQNPRHKITKRGQNVTFRCDPISEHNRLYWYRQTLGQGPEFLTYFQNEAQLEKSRLLSDRFSAERPKGSFSTLEIQRTEQGDSAMYLCASSSPRFGGTQYFGPGTRLLVL.

The V call is TRBV20-1, the J call TRBJ2-1; D might be TRBD2 (6 bases). Trimming took 5 bases from V and 10 from J, leaving 9 bases between them. The germline V gene encodes CDR1 DFQATT and CDR2 SNEGSKA (reference sequence). The CDR3 is made up of 10 amino acids. DNA of the CDR3: TGCAGTGCTCCAGGGAGGGAGCAGTTCTTC. Encoded protein: CSAPGREQFF.

The chain is built from TRBV2 and TRBJ2-7, with D unresolved. Germline values: CDR1 SNHLY, CDR2 FYNNEI. This CDR3 comprises 10 residues. The germline V and J ends were trimmed by 8 bases and 7 bases, with 9 bases remaining between them. The CDR3 DNA reads TGTGCCAGCCGAGCATCTGAGCAGTACTTC. It is translated as CASRASEQYF. Full variable domain (remainder filled in from reference TRBV2 and TRBJ2-7): EPEVTQTPSHQVTQMGQEVILRCVPISNHLYFYWYRQILGQKVEFLVSFYNNEISEKSEIFDDQFSVERPDGSNFTLKIRSTKLEDSAMYFCASRASEQYFGPGTRLTVT.

The chain carries TRBV23-1 and TRBJ2-5; 7 bases are shared with TRBD1. TRBV23-1 is placed among ORFs of uncertain function. The trim removed 7 bases at V and 4 bases at J, leaving 21 bases unmatched. This CDR3 comprises 18 residues. CDR3: CASNSNGTDLLEGETQYF. Written as DNA, the CDR3 is TGCGCCAGCAACTCAAACGGGACAGACCTCTTAGAGGGAGAGACCCAGTACTTC.

V is TRBV5-4 and J is TRBJ2-3; TRBD2 matches at 9 bases. The CDR3 is made up of 16 amino acids. Trimming took 1 base from V and 2 from J; bases not matched to a gene: 5. Germline V gene sequence: CDR1 SGHNT, CDR2 YYREEE (reference sequence). The CDR3, as DNA: TGTGCCAGCAGCTTGAAACTAGCGGGCGTCACAGATACGCAGTATTTT. Translation: CASSLKLAGVTDTQYF.

The chain combines TRBV13 with TRBJ2-5; 10 bases match TRBD2. The DNA end is a closer match to TRBJ2-7, so the J assignment may be wrong. The CDR3 contains 15 residues. The V gene's germline CDR1 is PRHDT and CDR2 FYEKMQ (reference sequence). The CDR3 region is CASSRRIAGGDEQYF. CDR3 nucleotides: TGTGCCAGCAGCCGACGGATAGCGGGAGGAGACGAGCAGTACTTC.

The chain has TRBV9 and TRBJ2-3; TRBD2 agrees at 7 bases. V shed 0 bases and J 4 bases; nucleotides not matched to a gene: 5. The CDR3 extends over 15 amino acids. Germline CDR1 and CDR2: SGDLS and YYNGEE. For the CDR3, the DNA is TGTGCCAGCAGCGTAGATGGGGGGGAGGCAGATACGCAGTATTTT. Translated: CASSVDGGEADTQYF.

This chain connects TRBV27 to TRBJ2-7; 9 bases match TRBD2. This CDR3 is built from 16 residues. Germline CDR1 reads MNHEY; CDR2 reads SMNVEV (reference sequence). Trimming cost V 5 bases and J 2 bases; bases outside gene matches: 10. CDR3 loop: CASSPELAGRTYEQYF. Here the CDR3 DNA reads TGTGCCAGCAGTCCGGAGCTAGCGGGAAGGACCTACGAGCAGTACTTC.

The gene calls are TRBV5-1 and TRBJ1-4; 8 bases agree with TRBD1. The V gene's germline CDR1 is SGHRS and CDR2 YFSETQ. This CDR3 has 16 residues. With V trimmed by 2 bases and J by 3 bases, 6 bases remained unmatched. CDR3 amino acids: CASSLIPDRANEKLFF. CDR3 nucleotide sequence: TGCGCCAGCAGCTTAATCCCGGACAGGGCTAATGAAAAACTGTTTTTT.

The chain has TRBV19 and TRBJ2-2; D gene ambiguous. V lost 5 bases, J lost 7 bases, and 8 bases lay in between. Germline CDR1 and CDR2: LNHDA and SQIVND (reference sequence). This CDR3 is built from 12 residues. The CDR3 region is CASSPQDGELFF. The CDR3 DNA reads as TGTGCCAGTAGTCCCCAGGACGGGGAGCTGTTTTTT.

The rearrangement links TRBV7-2 to TRBJ2-1; 8 bases fit TRBD1. V trimming: 2 bases; J trimming: 3 bases; junction bases outside the gene matches: 3. The CDR3 loop spans 15 amino acids. The V gene's germline CDR1 is SGHTA and CDR2 FQGNSA. This CDR3 reads CASSLRGQGYNEQFF. The CDR3 DNA is TGTGCCAGCAGCTTACGCGGACAGGGCTACAATGAGCAGTTCTTC.

In the case of this clone: Compared with germline, one end of the junction differs, possibly owing to a read error. For the CDR3, the DNA is TGTGCCAGCGGCTTACGACAGGCCCCCTACGAGCAGTACTTC. As protein: CASGLRQAPYEQYF. The J gene is TRBJ2-7, the V gene TRBV7-2, with a weak D call TRBD1 (6 bases). Germline CDR1 and CDR2: SGHTA and FQGNSA. The CDR3 length is 14 residues.